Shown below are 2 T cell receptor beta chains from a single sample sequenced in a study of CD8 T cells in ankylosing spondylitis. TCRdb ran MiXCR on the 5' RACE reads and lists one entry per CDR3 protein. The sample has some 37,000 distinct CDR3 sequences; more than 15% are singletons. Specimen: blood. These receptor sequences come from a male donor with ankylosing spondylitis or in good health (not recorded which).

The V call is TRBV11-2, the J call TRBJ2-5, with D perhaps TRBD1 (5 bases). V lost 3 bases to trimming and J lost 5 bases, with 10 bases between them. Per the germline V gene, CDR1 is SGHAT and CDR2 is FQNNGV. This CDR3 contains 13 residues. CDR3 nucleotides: TGTGCCAGCAGCTTCGGACATAGGGAGACCCAGTACTTC. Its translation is CASSFGHRETQYF. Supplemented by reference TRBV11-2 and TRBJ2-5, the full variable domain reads EAGVAQSPRYKIIEKRQSVAFWCNPISGHATLYWYQQILGQGPKLLIQFQNNGVVDDSQLPKDRFSAERLKGVDSTLKIQPAKLEDSAVYLCASSFGHRETQYFGPGTRLLVL.

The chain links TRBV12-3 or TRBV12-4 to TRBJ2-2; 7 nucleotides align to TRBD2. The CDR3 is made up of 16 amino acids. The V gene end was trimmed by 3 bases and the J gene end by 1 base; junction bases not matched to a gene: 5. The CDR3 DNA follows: TGTGCCAGCAGTTTCTCTAGCGGCCTGAACACCGGGGAGCTGTTTTTT. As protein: CASSFSSGLNTGELFF.